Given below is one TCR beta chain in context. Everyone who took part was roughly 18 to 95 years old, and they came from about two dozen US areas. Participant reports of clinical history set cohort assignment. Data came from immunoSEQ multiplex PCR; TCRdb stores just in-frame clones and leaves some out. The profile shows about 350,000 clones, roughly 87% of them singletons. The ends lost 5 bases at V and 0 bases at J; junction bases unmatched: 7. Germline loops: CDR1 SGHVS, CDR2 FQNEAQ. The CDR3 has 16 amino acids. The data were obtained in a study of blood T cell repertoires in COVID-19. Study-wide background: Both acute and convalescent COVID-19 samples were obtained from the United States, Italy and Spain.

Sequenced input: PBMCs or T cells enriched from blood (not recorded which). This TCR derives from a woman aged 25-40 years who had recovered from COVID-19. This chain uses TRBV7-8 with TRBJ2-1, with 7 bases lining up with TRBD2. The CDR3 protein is CASSPREGSSYNEQFF. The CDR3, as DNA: TGTGCCAGCAGCCCTAGGGAGGGCAGCTCCTACAATGAGCAGTTCTTC.